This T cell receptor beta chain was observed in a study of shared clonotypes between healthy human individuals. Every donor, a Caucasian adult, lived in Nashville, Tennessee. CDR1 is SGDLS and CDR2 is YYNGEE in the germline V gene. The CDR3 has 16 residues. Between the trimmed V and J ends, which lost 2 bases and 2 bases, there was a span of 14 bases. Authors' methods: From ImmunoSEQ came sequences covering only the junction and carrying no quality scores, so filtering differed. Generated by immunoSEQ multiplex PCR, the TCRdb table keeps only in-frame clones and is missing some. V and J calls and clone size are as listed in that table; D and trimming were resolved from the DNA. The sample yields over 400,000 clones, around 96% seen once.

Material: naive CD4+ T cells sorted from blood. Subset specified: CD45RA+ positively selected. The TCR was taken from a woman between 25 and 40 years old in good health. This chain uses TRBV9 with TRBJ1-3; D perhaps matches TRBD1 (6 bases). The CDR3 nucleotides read TGTGCCAGCAGCGTTGCTGCAGGGGAGGCTGGAAACACCATATATTTT. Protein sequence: CASSVAAGEAGNTIYF.